A single sample gave rise to the 4 T cell receptor beta chains below, sequenced in a study of blood T cells in healthy people across ages. PCR was performed a second time for roughly 7 to 12 cycles using a sample-barcoded 5' primer and a J-beta primer mix. TCRdb passed the 5' RACE reads through MiXCR, listing each CDR3 protein once. The sample has some 690,000 distinct CDR3 sequences, approximately 22% seen once. Sequencing was performed on blood. These receptors were obtained from a man aged 70-80 years in good health.

The rearrangement links TRBV6-5 to TRBJ1-4; 10 bases are a match to TRBD1. Germline CDR1 and CDR2: MNHEY and SVGAGI. The V and J ends lost 6 bases and 8 bases, in that order; junction bases with no gene match: 9. This CDR3 is built from 15 residues. The CDR3 region is CASRHDRGPVEKLFF. The CDR3 DNA follows: TGTGCCAGCAGACACGACAGGGGGCCTGTAGAAAAACTGTTTTTT.

V gene TRBV6-5 combines with J gene TRBJ2-1, with 8 bases matching TRBD2. With V trimmed by 0 bases and J by 6 bases, 4 bases remained unmatched. Per germline, CDR1 MNHEY and CDR2 SVGAGI. The CDR3 is 15 residues long. The CDR3 reads CASSYSIGRANEQFF. As DNA, the CDR3 is TGTGCCAGCAGTTACTCGATCGGGAGGGCCAATGAGCAGTTCTTC.

V gene TRBV3-1 combines with J gene TRBJ1-3; D ambiguous. CDR3 length equals 14 residues. Germline CDR1 LGHDT, CDR2 YNNKEL (reference sequence). V was cut by 2 bases and J by 1 base, with 6 bases left in between. CDR3 DNA sequence: TGTGCCAGCAGCCAAATGCCTTCTGGAAACACCATATATTTT. Amino acid sequence: CASSQMPSGNTIYF.

This clonotype was counted a few times. The chain employs TRBV11-2 and TRBJ1-1; maybe TRBD1 (6 bases). The CDR3 has 15 amino acids. The V and J ends lost 6 bases and 5 bases respectively, with 19 bases between them. Per germline, CDR1 SGHAT and CDR2 FQNNGV. CDR3 amino acids: CASRGGGGDGTEAFF. CDR3 DNA sequence: TGTGCCAGCAGAGGTGGAGGGGGAGATGGTACTGAAGCTTTCTTT. The whole variable domain, remainder taken from reference TRBV11-2 and TRBJ1-1, is EAGVAQSPRYKIIEKRQSVAFWCNPISGHATLYWYQQILGQGPKLLIQFQNNGVVDDSQLPKDRFSAERLKGVDSTLKIQPAKLEDSAVYLCASRGGGGDGTEAFFGQGTRLTVV.